The 29 T cell receptor beta chains given below trace back to one sample, sequenced in a study of shared clonotypes between healthy human individuals. The data were produced by immunoSEQ multiplex PCR, yet TCRdb's version contains in-frame clones alone and is incomplete. The table records approximately 2.4 million clones, under 97% of them present only once. The sample consisted of naive CD4+ T cells sorted from blood. Subset noted: CD45RA+ positively selected. The receptor source for this set is a man younger than 30 in good health.

The chain employs TRBV6-5 and TRBJ1-2, with 9 positions matching TRBD1. Looked up from germline, CDR1 is MNHEY and CDR2 is SVGAGI. This CDR3 contains 15 residues. With V trimmed by 7 bases and J by 3 bases, 9 bases remained unmatched. This CDR3 reads CASTRDGTGYYGYTF. CDR3 DNA sequence: TGTGCCAGCACTAGAGACGGGACAGGGTACTATGGCTACACCTTC.

The V gene is TRBV6-1, the J gene TRBJ1-1, with D unresolved. CDR1 MNHNS and CDR2 SASEGT come from the germline V gene. The V end was cut by 6 bases, the J end by 7 bases, with 18 bases between. This CDR3 region has 14 residues. The CDR3 loop is CASSQRLSGGEAFF. The CDR3 coding sequence is TGTGCCAGCAGCCAGAGACTAAGCGGCGGTGAAGCTTTCTTT.

The V gene is TRBV18, the J gene TRBJ1-6, with no clear D. Trimming pared 6 bases from V and 7 bases from J, leaving 10 bases between. The length of the CDR3 is 13 residues. Per germline, CDR1 KGHSH and CDR2 LQKENI. The CDR3 region is CASSKDVNSPLHF. The CDR3 DNA sequence: TGTGCCAGCTCGAAGGACGTAAATTCACCCCTCCACTTT.

V gene TRBV7-9 combines with J gene TRBJ2-3; tentative D call: TRBD1 (5 bases). Germline lookup yields CDR1 SEHNR and CDR2 FQNEAQ (reference sequence). V lost 6 bases and J 6 bases, leaving 22 bases between the germline ends. This CDR3 has 16 amino acids. The CDR3 here is CASSSGSRVYRDTQYF. CDR3 DNA: TGTGCCAGCAGTTCGGGCAGCAGGGTGTACCGGGATACGCAGTATTTT.

The chain couples TRBV7-3 to TRBJ2-7; D may be TRBD1 or TRBD2 (5 bases each). V lost 5 bases and J lost 0, with 8 bases in between. The CDR3 covers 13 residues. Germline assignment: CDR1 SGHTA and CDR2 FQGTGA. The CDR3 DNA is TGTGCCAGCAGCGCCGGGGCCTCCTACGAGCAGTACTTC. Residues: CASSAGASYEQYF. The whole variable domain, remainder taken from reference TRBV7-3 and TRBJ2-7, is GAGVSQTPSNKVTEKGKYVELRCDPISGHTALYWYRQSLGQGPEFLIYFQGTGAADDSGLPNDRFFAVRPEGSVSTLKIQRTERGDSAVYLCASSAGASYEQYFGPGTRLTVT.

The chain combines TRBV7-9 with TRBJ2-7; D may be TRBD1 or TRBD2 (7 bases each). V dropped 7 bases and J dropped 2 bases, with 15 bases sitting between them. The CDR3 extends over 14 amino acids. Germline V gene lookup returns CDR1 SEHNR and CDR2 FQNEAQ (reference sequence). The CDR3 is CASTQGGFTYEQYF. The CDR3 DNA follows: TGTGCCAGCACCCAGGGGGGGTTCACCTACGAGCAGTACTTC.

The chain couples TRBV19 to TRBJ1-4; the match to TRBD1 covers 7 bases. Germline assignment: CDR1 LNHDA and CDR2 SQIVND (reference sequence). The CDR3 runs to 15 residues. The V gene end was trimmed by 6 bases and the J gene end by 0 bases; junction bases not matched to a gene: 4. CDR3 protein: CASRRQGSTNEKLFF. CDR3 bases: TGTGCCAGTAGGCGACAGGGCTCAACTAATGAAAAACTGTTTTTT. Drawing the rest from reference TRBV19 and TRBJ1-4, the complete variable domain is DGGITQSPKYLFRKEGQNVTLSCEQNLNHDAMYWYRQDPGQGLRLIYYSQIVNDFQKGDIAEGYSVSREKKESFPLTVTSAQKNPTAFYLCASRRQGSTNEKLFFGSGTQLSVL.

This chain links TRBV6-5 with TRBJ2-7, with TRBD2 as a possible D gene (6 bases). Trimming left V 2 bases short and J 8 bases short, with 13 bases between. This CDR3 contains 13 residues. Per germline, CDR1 MNHEY and CDR2 SVGAGI. CDR3 nucleotides: TGTGCCAGCAGTTACGGGACTGGGGCCCAGCAGTACTTC. Translated, it gives CASSYGTGAQQYF.

The J gene is TRBJ1-5, the V gene TRBV5-6; no clear D gene. The germline V and J ends were trimmed by 7 bases and 3 bases, with 11 bases remaining between them. Germline lookup yields CDR1 SGHDT and CDR2 YYEEEE. The CDR3 spans 13 residues. The DNA for the CDR3 is TGTGCCAGCGTTAGACACACCAATCAGCCCCAGCATTTT. Amino acid sequence: CASVRHTNQPQHF.

This clone was observed a single time. V gene TRBV7-3 combines with J gene TRBJ1-6; TRBD1 might be the D (6 bases). V lost 2 bases, J lost 7 bases, and 12 bases lay in between. CDR3 size: 15 residues. CDR1 is SGHTA, CDR2 FQGTGA, per germline. The CDR3 reads CASSLEGGRNSPLHF. CDR3 in DNA: TGTGCCAGCAGCTTAGAGGGGGGGCGGAATTCACCCCTCCACTTT.

The gene calls are TRBV10-2 and TRBJ2-7; a possible D gene is TRBD1 (6 bases). The length of the CDR3 is 15 residues. Trimming took off 4 bases at V and 0 bases at J, with 13 bases between the two ends. The germline CDR1 and CDR2 sequences are WSHSY and SAAADI. Here the CDR3 DNA reads TGCGCCAGCAGTGCCCAGCAGGGGCTCTCCTACGAGCAGTACTTC. Residues: CASSAQQGLSYEQYF.

V usage is TRBV6-5 and J usage is TRBJ1-6; tentatively, D is TRBD1 (5 bases). The CDR3 loop spans 15 amino acids. Germline CDR1 and CDR2: MNHEY and SVGAGI. V lost 0 bases and J lost 8, with 11 bases in between. The CDR3 nucleotides are TGTGCCAGCAGTTACTCGACCAGGGCTGATTCACCCCTCCACTTT. This sequence encodes CASSYSTRADSPLHF.

V is TRBV6-5 and J is TRBJ2-7; D gene ambiguous. From germline, CDR1 is MNHEY and CDR2 SVGAGI. This CDR3 spans 14 amino acids. Deletions cut 2 bases from V and 0 bases from J, with 8 bases between. CDR3 coding DNA: TGTGCCAGCAGTTACGATAGCATCTCCTACGAGCAGTACTTC. Its translation is CASSYDSISYEQYF.

This clone occurred once. The chain carries TRBV19 and TRBJ1-2; D uncertain. V dropped 0 bases and J dropped 4 bases, with 12 bases sitting between them. Germline V gene lookup returns CDR1 LNHDA and CDR2 SQIVND (reference sequence). This CDR3 comprises 15 residues. DNA of the CDR3: TGTGCCAGTAGTATAGATTTCCAGAACTCCTATGGCTACACCTTC. It specifies CASSIDFQNSYGYTF.

V usage is TRBV11-2 and J usage is TRBJ2-1; D remains ambiguous. The CDR3 runs 19 residues. The germline V gene encodes CDR1 SGHAT and CDR2 FQNNGV. The V and J ends lost 0 bases and 0 bases respectively, with 18 bases between them. CDR3 sequence: CASSLDNAAGHPSYNEQFF. DNA of the CDR3: TGTGCCAGCAGCTTAGATAATGCGGCAGGCCACCCCTCCTACAATGAGCAGTTCTTC.

The CDR3 loop reads CASSYLRAGGNTIYF. In nucleotides, the CDR3 is TGTGCCAGCAGTTACCTTCGGGCAGGTGGAAACACCATATATTTT. This sequence joins TRBV6-5 and TRBJ1-3; no clear D. The germline CDR1 and CDR2 sequences are MNHEY and SVGAGI. CDR3 length: 15 amino acids. Trimming left V 2 bases short and J 3 bases short, with 11 bases between.

Concerning this clone: Other DNA sequences in this sample translate to the same CDR3. The chain recombines TRBV5-4 with TRBJ1-1, with 9 bases fitting TRBD1. CDR1 is SGHNT, CDR2 YYREEE, per germline (reference sequence). V lost 4 bases and J lost 3; bases outside the gene matches: 4. The CDR3 totals 14 residues. CDR3 in amino acids: CASSRGQGDTEAFF. CDR3 sequence (DNA): TGTGCCAGCAGCCGGGGACAGGGAGACACTGAAGCTTTCTTT.

The DNA of the CDR3 is TGTGCCAGCAGCCCCGGGACCACAGGGACCCAGTACTTC. Translating gives CASSPGTTGTQYF. This rearrangement joins TRBV7-9 to TRBJ2-5; D might be TRBD1 or TRBD2, each matching 5 bases. Trimming cost V 5 bases and J 7 bases, with 14 bases left between them. Germline V CDR1 and CDR2: SEHNR, FQNEAQ (reference sequence). The CDR3 runs to 13 residues.

The chain uses TRBV18 and TRBJ2-2; tentatively, D is TRBD1 (6 bases). Germline V gene lookup returns CDR1 KGHSH and CDR2 LQKENI. The CDR3 runs 15 residues. Trimming removed 1 base at V and 6 bases at J, with 12 bases between. The chain's CDR3 is CASSPRQGTAGELFF. In DNA form, the CDR3 reads TGTGCCAGCTCACCACGGCAGGGGACCGCCGGGGAGCTGTTTTTT.

The rearrangement links TRBV5-1 to TRBJ2-7; a weak D match, TRBD1 (6 bases). The CDR3 is 15 residues long. Trimming took off 0 bases at V and 0 bases at J, with 10 bases between the two ends. CDR1 and CDR2 from the germline V gene are SGHRS and YFSETQ. The CDR3 coding sequence is TGCGCCAGCAGCTTGGATGGGACACTCTCCTACGAGCAGTACTTC. It is translated as CASSLDGTLSYEQYF. Drawing the rest from reference TRBV5-1 and TRBJ2-7, the complete variable domain is KAGVTQTPRYLIKTRGQQVTLSCSPISGHRSVSWYQQTPGQGLQFLFEYFSETQRNKGNFPGRFSGRQFSNSRSEMNVSTLELGDSALYLCASSLDGTLSYEQYFGPGTRLTVT.

This sequence joins TRBV15 and TRBJ1-1; D possibly corresponds to TRBD1 (6 bases). The CDR3 is 14 amino acids. Germline CDR1 reads LNHNV; CDR2 reads YYDKDF (reference sequence). Trimming left V 2 bases short and J 9 bases short, with 16 bases between. As DNA, the CDR3 is TGTGCCACCAGCAGACCTCAGGGGTTAAGGAAAGCTTTCTTT. It encodes CATSRPQGLRKAFF.

The chain is built from TRBV29-1 and TRBJ2-3, with 11 bases fitting TRBD1. CDR1 and CDR2 (germline): SQVTM, ANQGSEA. J gave up 5 bases and V 4 bases, and 5 bases lay outside the gene matches. The CDR3 is 14 amino acids. CDR3 amino acids: CSVGTGGAGDTQYF. The CDR3 DNA follows: TGCAGCGTTGGGACAGGGGGCGCAGGAGATACGCAGTATTTT.

This chain uses TRBV28 with TRBJ2-1, with D possibly TRBD1 on 5 matching bases. V lost 2 bases, J lost 2 bases, and 13 bases lay in between. The CDR3 loop spans 16 amino acids. Per the germline V gene, CDR1 is MDHEN and CDR2 is SYDVKM. The CDR3 reads CASSLIRDSTYNEQFF. The CDR3 DNA reads TGTGCCAGCAGTTTAATCCGAGACAGTACCTACAATGAGCAGTTCTTC.

The chain couples TRBV5-4 to TRBJ1-3, with 8 bases that match TRBD1. V was clipped by 0 bases and J by 2 bases; unmatched bases: 10. This CDR3 spans 18 amino acids. Germline CDR1 and CDR2: SGHNT and YYREEE (reference sequence). The DNA for the CDR3 is TGTGCCAGCAGCTTGGCAGAGGCAGGGGGCTCGGCTGGAAACACCATATATTTT. Encoded protein: CASSLAEAGGSAGNTIYF.

This chain uses TRBV5-6 with TRBJ2-7; D is possibly TRBD2 (6 bases). This CDR3 comprises 13 residues. Germline values: CDR1 SGHDT, CDR2 YYEEEE. Trimming removed 6 bases from V and 3 bases from J, with 13 bases in between. CDR3 region: CASTRRLGYEQYF. Written as DNA, the CDR3 is TGTGCCAGCACCCGGAGACTAGGCTACGAGCAGTACTTC. Filled out from reference TRBV5-6 and TRBJ2-7, the complete variable domain reads DAGVTQSPTHLIKTRGQQVTLRCSPKSGHDTVSWYQQALGQGPQFIFQYYEEEERQRGNFPDRFSGHQFPNYSSELNVNALLLGDSALYLCASTRRLGYEQYFGPGTRLTVT.

The V call is TRBV23-1, the J call TRBJ2-4, with D possibly TRBD1 on 5 matching bases. TRBV23-1 is labeled an ORF, and its function is uncertain. V lost 4 bases, J lost 0 bases, and 25 bases lay in between. This CDR3 spans 20 amino acids. The CDR3 loop is CASSPLQGKSAKRAKNIQYF. DNA for the CDR3: TGCGCCAGCAGTCCCCTCCAGGGTAAGTCGGCAAAAAGAGCCAAAAACATTCAGTACTTC.

V usage is TRBV5-1 and J usage is TRBJ2-7; D might be TRBD1 (5 bases). Germline assignment: CDR1 SGHRS and CDR2 YFSETQ. CDR3 length: 15 amino acids. V was shortened by 4 bases and J by 0 bases, with 14 bases between the two germline ends. DNA of the CDR3: TGCGCCAGCAGCAAAAGGGGTTCGAGCTCCTACGAGCAGTACTTC. This gives the protein CASSKRGSSSYEQYF.

The rearrangement joins TRBV7-9 to TRBJ2-1, with D possibly TRBD2 on 6 matching bases. The ends were cut back, 1 base at V and 8 bases at J, with 15 bases in the middle. The length of the CDR3 is 15 residues. CDR1 and CDR2 from the germline V gene are SEHNR and FQNEAQ (reference sequence). Written as DNA, the CDR3 is TGTGCCAGCAGCTTAGGCCGATGGACGGGAGATGAGCAGTTCTTC. Amino acids: CASSLGRWTGDEQFF.

This rearrangement joins TRBV7-6 to TRBJ2-2, with 12 nucleotides matching TRBD1. The CDR3 has 15 amino acids. After removal of 3 bases from V and 6 bases from J, the junction contained 2 bases not matched to a gene. The germline gives CDR1 SGHVS, CDR2 FNYEAQ. DNA of the CDR3: TGTGCCAGCAGCTTGGGACAGGGGGCGCCCGGGGAGCTGTTTTTT. Protein: CASSLGQGAPGELFF.